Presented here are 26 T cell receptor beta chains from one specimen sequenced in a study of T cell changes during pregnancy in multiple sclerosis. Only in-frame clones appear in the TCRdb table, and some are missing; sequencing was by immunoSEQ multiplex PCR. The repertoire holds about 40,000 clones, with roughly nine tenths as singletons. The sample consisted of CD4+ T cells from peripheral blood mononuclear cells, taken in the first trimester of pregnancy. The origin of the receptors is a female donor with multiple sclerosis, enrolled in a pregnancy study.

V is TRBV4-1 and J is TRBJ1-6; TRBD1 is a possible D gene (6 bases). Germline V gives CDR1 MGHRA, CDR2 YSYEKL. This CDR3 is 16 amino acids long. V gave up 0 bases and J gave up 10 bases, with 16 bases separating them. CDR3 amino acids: CASSQDVGTPLSPLHF. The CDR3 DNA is TGCGCCAGCAGCCAAGATGTGGGGACACCCTTATCACCCCTCCACTTT.

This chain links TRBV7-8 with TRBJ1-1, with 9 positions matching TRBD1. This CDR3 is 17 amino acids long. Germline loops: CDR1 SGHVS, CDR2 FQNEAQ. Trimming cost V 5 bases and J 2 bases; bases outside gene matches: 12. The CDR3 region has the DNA TGTGCCAGCAGCCCACGGAGGACAGGGGCCCTCAACACTGAAGCTTTCTTT. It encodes CASSPRRTGALNTEAFF. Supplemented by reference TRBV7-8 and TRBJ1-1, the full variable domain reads GAGVSQSPRYKVAKRGQDVALRCDPISGHVSLFWYQQALGQGPEFLTYFQNEAQLDKSGLPSDRFFAERPEGSVSTLKIQRTQQEDSAVYLCASSPRRTGALNTEAFFGQGTRLTVV.

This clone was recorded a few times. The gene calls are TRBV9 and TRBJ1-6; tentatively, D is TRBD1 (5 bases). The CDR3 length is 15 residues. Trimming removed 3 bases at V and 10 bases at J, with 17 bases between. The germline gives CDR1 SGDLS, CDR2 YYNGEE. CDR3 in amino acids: CASSAYQGRGSPLHF. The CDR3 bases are TGTGCCAGCAGCGCTTATCAGGGCCGGGGGTCACCCCTCCACTTT.

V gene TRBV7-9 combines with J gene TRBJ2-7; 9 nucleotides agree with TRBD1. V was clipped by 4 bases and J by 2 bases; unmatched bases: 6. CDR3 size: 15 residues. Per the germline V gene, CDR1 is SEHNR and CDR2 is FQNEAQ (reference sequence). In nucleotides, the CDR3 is TGTGCCAGCAGCTCAGCCGGGACAGGGACCTACGAGCAGTACTTC. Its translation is CASSSAGTGTYEQYF.

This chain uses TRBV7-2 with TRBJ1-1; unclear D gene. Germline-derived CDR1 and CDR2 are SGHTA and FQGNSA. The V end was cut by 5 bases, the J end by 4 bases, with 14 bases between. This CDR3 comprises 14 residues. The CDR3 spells CASSADTFGTEAFF. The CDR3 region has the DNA TGTGCCAGCAGCGCTGACACCTTTGGCACTGAAGCTTTCTTT.

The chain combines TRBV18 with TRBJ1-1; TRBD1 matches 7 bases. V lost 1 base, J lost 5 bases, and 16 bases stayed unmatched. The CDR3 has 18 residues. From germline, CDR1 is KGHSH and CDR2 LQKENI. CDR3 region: CASSPQLASGGRRTEAFF. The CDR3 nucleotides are TGTGCCAGCTCACCACAATTGGCGTCAGGGGGTAGAAGAACTGAAGCTTTCTTT.

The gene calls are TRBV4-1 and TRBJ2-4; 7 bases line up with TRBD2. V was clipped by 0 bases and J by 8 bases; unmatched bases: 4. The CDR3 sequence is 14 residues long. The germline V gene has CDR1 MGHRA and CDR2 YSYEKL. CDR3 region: CASSQDGREDIQYF. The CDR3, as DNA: TGCGCCAGCAGCCAAGATGGGAGGGAAGACATTCAGTACTTC.

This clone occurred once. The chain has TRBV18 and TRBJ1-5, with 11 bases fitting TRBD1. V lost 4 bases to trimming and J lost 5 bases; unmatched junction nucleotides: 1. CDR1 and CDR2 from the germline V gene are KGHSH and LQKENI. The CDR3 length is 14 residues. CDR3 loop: CASSRGQGDQPQHF. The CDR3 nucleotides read TGTGCCAGCTCACGGGGACAGGGGGATCAGCCCCAGCATTTT.

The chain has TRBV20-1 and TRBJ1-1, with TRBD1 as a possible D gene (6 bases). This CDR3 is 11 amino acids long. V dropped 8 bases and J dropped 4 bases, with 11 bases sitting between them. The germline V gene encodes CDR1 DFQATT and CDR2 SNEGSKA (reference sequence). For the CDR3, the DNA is TGCAGTACAAAACAGGGCACTGAAGCTTTCTTT. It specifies CSTKQGTEAFF.

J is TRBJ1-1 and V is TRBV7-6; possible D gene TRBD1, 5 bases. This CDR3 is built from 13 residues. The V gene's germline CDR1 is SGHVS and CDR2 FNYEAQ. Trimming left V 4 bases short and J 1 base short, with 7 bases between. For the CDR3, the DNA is TGTGCCAGCAGCTACGACAGGAACACTGAAGCTTTCTTT. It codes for CASSYDRNTEAFF.

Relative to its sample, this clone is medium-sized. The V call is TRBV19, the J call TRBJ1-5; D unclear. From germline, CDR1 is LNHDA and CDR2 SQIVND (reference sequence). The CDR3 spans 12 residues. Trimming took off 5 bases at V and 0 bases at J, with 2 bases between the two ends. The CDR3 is CASSYSNQPQHF. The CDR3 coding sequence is TGTGCCAGTAGTTATAGCAATCAGCCCCAGCATTTT.

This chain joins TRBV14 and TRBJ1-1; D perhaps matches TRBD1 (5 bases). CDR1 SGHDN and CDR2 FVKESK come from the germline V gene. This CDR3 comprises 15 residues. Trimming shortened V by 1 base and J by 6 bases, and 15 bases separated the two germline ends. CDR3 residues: CASSQGGGKRSEAFF. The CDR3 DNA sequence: TGTGCCAGCAGCCAAGGGGGGGGGAAGAGGTCTGAAGCTTTCTTT.

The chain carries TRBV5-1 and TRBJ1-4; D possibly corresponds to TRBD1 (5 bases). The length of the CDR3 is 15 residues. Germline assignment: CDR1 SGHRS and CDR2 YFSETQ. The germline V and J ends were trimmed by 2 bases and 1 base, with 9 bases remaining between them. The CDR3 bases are TGCGCCAGCAGCTTAGTAGGGGTAACTAATGAAAAACTGTTTTTT. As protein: CASSLVGVTNEKLFF.

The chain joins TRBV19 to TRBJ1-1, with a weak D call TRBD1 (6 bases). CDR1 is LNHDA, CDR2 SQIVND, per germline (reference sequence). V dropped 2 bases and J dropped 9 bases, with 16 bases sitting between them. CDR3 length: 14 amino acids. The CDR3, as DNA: TGTGCCAGTAGTATACCGGACCGGGGGGGCCAAGCTTTCTTT. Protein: CASSIPDRGGQAFF.

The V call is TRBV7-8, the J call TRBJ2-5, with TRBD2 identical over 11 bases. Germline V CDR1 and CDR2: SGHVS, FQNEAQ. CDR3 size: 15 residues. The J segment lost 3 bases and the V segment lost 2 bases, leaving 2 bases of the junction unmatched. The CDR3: CASSLPGLAEETQYF. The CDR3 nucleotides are TGTGCCAGCAGCTTACCGGGACTAGCGGAAGAGACCCAGTACTTC.

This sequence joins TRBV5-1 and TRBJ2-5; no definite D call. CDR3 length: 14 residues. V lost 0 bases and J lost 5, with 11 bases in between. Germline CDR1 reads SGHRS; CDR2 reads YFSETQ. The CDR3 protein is CASSLGNPRETQYF. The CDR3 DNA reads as TGCGCCAGCAGCTTGGGAAACCCCAGGGAGACCCAGTACTTC.

The CDR3 region has the DNA TGTGCCTGGAGCGCCGGGACTAGCGGAAAGACAGATACGCAGTATTTT. Its translation: CAWSAGTSGKTDTQYF. The J gene is TRBJ2-3, the V gene TRBV30, with 11 nucleotides matching TRBD2. The CDR3 has 16 amino acids. The V segment lost 3 bases and the J segment 3 bases; nucleotides outside the gene matches: 8. Looked up from germline, CDR1 is GTSNPN and CDR2 is SVGIG (reference sequence).

For the CDR3, the DNA is TGTGCCAGCAGCCCCCGGTCCTTCAGGGGAAACACTGAAGCTTTCTTT. This encodes CASSPRSFRGNTEAFF. This chain joins TRBV6-6 and TRBJ1-1, with a tentative D call TRBD1 (6 bases). V lost 6 bases to trimming and J lost 2 bases, with 19 bases between them. This CDR3 has 16 residues. Per germline, CDR1 MNHNY and CDR2 SVGAGI (reference sequence).

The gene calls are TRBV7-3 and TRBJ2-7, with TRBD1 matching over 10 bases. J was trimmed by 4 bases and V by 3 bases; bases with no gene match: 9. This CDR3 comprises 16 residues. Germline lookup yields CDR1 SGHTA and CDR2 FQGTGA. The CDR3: CASSFDSGTGVYEQYF. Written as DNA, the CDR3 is TGTGCCAGCAGCTTTGATTCCGGGACAGGGGTATACGAGCAGTACTTC. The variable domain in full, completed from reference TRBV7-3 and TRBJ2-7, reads GAGVSQTPSNKVTEKGKYVELRCDPISGHTALYWYRQSLGQGPEFLIYFQGTGAADDSGLPNDRFFAVRPEGSVSTLKIQRTERGDSAVYLCASSFDSGTGVYEQYFGPGTRLTVT.

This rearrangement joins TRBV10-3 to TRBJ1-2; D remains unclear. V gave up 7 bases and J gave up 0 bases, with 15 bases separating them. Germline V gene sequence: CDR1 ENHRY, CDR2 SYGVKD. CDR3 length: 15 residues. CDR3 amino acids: CAIKKDLGANYGYTF. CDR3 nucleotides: TGTGCCATCAAAAAGGACTTGGGAGCTAACTATGGCTACACCTTC.

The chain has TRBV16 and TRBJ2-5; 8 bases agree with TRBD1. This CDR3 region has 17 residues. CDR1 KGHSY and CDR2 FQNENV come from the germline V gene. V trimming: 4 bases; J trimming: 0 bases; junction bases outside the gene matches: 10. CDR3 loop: CASSRNQGAFNQETQYF. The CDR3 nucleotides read TGTGCCAGCAGCCGAAATCAGGGGGCTTTCAACCAAGAGACCCAGTACTTC. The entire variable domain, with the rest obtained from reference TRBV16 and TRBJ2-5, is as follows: GEEVAQTPKHLVRGEGQKAKLYCAPIKGHSYVFWYQQVLKNEFKFLISFQNENVFDETGMPKERFSAKCLPNSPCSLEIQATKLEDSAVYFCASSRNQGAFNQETQYFGPGTRLLVL.

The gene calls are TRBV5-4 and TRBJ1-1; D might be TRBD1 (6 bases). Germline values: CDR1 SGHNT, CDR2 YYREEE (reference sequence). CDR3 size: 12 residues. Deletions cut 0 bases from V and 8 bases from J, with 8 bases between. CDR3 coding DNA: TGTGCCAGCAGCTTGGAGACAGGAGAAGCTTTCTTT. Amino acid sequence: CASSLETGEAFF.

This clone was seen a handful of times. CDR3 sequence (DNA): TGCAGCTACAAGCGGAACACTGAAGCTTTCTTT. Its protein product is CSYKRNTEAFF. This chain links TRBV29-1 with TRBJ1-1; D unresolved. Trimming cost V 8 bases and J 1 base, with 8 bases left between them. The CDR3 spans 11 residues. Germline lookup yields CDR1 SQVTM and CDR2 ANQGSEA.

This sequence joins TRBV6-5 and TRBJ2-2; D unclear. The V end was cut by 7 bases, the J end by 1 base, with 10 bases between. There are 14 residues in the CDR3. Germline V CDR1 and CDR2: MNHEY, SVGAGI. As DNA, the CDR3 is TGTGCCAGCAACCAGCGCGGGAACACCGGGGAGCTGTTTTTT. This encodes CASNQRGNTGELFF.

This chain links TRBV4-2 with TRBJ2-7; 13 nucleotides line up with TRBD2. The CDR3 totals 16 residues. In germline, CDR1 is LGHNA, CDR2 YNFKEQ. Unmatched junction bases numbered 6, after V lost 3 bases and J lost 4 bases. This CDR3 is CASSQELAGGRYEQYF. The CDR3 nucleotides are TGTGCCAGCAGCCAGGAACTAGCGGGGGGGCGGTACGAGCAGTACTTC.

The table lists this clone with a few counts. In DNA form, the CDR3 reads TGTGCCTGGAGTGCCTTCCCGCTTCGGACAAACTATGGCTACACCTTC. Translated: CAWSAFPLRTNYGYTF. The J gene is TRBJ1-2, the V gene TRBV30; perhaps TRBD1 as D (5 bases). The CDR3 loop spans 16 amino acids. Germline CDR1 GTSNPN, CDR2 SVGIG (reference sequence). Trimming took 1 base from V and 2 from J, leaving 17 bases between them.